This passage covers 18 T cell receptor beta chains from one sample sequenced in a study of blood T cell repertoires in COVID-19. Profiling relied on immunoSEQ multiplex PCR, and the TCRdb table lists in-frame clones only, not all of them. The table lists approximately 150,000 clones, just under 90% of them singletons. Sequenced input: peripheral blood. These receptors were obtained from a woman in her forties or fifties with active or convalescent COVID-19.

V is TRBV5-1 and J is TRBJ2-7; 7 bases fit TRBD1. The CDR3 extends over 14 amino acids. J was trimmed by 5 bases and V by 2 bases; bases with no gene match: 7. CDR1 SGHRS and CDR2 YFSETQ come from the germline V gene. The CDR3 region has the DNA TGCGCCAGCAGCTTAGGGGACAGCGGCCACGAGCAGTACTTC. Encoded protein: CASSLGDSGHEQYF.

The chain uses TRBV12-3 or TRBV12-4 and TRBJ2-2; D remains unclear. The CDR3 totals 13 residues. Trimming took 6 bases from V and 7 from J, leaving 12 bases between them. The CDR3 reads CASRDDIIGELFF. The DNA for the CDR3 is TGTGCCAGCAGGGATGACATCATCGGGGAGCTGTTTTTT.

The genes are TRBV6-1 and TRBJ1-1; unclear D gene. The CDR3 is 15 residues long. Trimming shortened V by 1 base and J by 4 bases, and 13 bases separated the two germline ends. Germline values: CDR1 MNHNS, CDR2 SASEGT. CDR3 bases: TGTGCCAGCAGTGAAGTCCGGGGAGCGGGCACTGAAGCTTTCTTT. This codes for CASSEVRGAGTEAFF.

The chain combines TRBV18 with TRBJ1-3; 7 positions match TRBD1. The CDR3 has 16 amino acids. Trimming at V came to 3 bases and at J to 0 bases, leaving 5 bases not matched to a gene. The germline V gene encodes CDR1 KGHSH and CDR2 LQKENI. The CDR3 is CASSPIGQDSGNTIYF. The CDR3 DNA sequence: TGTGCCAGCTCACCCATCGGACAGGACTCTGGAAACACCATATATTTT.

CDR3: CASSKRDRDPTDTQYF. In DNA form, the CDR3 reads TGCGCCAGCAGCAAGAGGGACAGGGATCCCACAGATACGCAGTATTTT. The chain has TRBV4-3 and TRBJ2-3, with TRBD1 matching over 9 bases. With 5 bases clipped from V and 2 bases from J, the junction kept 8 bases outside the gene matches. Germline loops: CDR1 LGHNA, CDR2 YSLEER. This CDR3 contains 16 residues.

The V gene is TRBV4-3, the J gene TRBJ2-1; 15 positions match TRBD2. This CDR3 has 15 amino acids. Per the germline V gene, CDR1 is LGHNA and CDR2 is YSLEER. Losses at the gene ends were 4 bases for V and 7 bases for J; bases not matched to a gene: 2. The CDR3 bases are TGCGCCAGCAGCCGAGGGACTAGCGGGGGGAATGAGCAGTTCTTC. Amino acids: CASSRGTSGGNEQFF.

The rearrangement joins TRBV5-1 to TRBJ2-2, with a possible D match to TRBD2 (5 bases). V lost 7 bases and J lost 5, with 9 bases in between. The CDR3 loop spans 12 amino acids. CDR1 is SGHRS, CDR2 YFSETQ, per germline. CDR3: CASGSGTGELFF. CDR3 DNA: TGCGCCAGCGGGAGTGGGACCGGGGAGCTGTTTTTT.

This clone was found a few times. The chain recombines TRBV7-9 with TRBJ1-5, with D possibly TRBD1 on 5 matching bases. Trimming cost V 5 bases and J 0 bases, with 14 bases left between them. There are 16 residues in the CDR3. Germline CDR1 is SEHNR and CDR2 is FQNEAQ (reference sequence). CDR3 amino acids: CASSPGVGDSNQPQHF. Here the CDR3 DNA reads TGTGCCAGCAGCCCCGGTGTAGGGGATAGCAATCAGCCCCAGCATTTT.

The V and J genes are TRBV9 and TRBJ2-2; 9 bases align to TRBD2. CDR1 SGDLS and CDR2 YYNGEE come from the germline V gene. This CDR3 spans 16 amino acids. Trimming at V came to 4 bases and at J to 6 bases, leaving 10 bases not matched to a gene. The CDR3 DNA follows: TGTGCCAGCAGCTTCACCGGGACTAGCATGTCCGGGGAGCTGTTTTTT. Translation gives CASSFTGTSMSGELFF.

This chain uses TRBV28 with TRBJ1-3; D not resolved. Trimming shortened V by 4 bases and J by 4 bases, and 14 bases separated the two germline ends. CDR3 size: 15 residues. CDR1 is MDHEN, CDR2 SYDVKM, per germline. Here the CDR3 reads CASSSSPGSGNTIYF. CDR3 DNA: TGTGCCAGCAGTTCGTCCCCGGGGTCAGGAAACACCATATATTTT.

The DNA of the CDR3 is TGTGCCAGCAGCTCAAAGACGGCGGGGACTAGCGGGGCCCGAAATGAGCAGTTCTTC. Translating gives CASSSKTAGTSGARNEQFF. This rearrangement joins TRBV5-4 to TRBJ2-1; 13 positions match TRBD2. Germline V gene data show CDR1 as SGHNT and CDR2 as YYREEE (reference sequence). The length of the CDR3 is 19 residues. V gave up 3 bases and J gave up 7 bases; unmatched junction bases: 16.

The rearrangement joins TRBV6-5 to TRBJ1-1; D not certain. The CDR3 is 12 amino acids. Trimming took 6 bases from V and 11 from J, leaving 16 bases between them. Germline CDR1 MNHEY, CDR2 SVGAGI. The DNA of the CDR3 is TGTGCCAGCAGAACGGCGGACTCCGCCGCTTTCTTT. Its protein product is CASRTADSAAFF.

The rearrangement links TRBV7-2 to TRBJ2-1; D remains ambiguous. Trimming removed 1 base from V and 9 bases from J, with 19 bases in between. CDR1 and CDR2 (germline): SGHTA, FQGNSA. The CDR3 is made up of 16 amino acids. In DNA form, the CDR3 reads TGTGCCAGCAGCTTAGTTTATGGTCCCCCCTCGGGTGAGCAGTTCTTC. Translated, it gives CASSLVYGPPSGEQFF.

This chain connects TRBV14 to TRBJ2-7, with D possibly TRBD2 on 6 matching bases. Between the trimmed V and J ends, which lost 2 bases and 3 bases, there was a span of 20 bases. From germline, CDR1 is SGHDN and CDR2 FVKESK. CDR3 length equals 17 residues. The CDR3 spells CASSQTYFWDSIYEQYF. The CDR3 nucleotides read TGTGCCAGCAGCCAAACTTACTTCTGGGACTCAATCTACGAGCAGTACTTC.

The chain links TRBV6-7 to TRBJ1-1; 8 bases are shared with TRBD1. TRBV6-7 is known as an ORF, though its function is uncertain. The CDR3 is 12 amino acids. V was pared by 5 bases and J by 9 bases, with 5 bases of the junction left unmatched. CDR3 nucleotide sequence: TGTGCCAGCAGTCCCTCCAGGGGGCAAGCTTTCTTT. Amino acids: CASSPSRGQAFF.

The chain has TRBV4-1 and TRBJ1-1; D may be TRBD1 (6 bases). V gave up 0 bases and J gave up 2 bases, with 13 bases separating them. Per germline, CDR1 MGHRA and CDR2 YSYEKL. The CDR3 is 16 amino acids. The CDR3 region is CASSQDHGTLNTEAFF. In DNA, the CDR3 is TGCGCCAGCAGCCAAGATCATGGGACACTAAACACTGAAGCTTTCTTT.

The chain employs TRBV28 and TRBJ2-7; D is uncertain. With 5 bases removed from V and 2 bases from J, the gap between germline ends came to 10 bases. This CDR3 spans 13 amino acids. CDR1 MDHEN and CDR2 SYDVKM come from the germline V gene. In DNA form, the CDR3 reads TGTGCCAGCAGTCTCGGTCTTACCTACGAGCAGTACTTC. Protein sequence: CASSLGLTYEQYF.

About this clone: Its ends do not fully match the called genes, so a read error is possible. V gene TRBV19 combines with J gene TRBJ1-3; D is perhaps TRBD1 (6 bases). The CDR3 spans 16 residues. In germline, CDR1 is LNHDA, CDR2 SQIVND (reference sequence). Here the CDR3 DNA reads TGTGCCAGTAGAGCCTACAGGGAAAAGTCTGGAAACATCATATATTTT. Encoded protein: CASRAYREKSGNIIYF.